These 3 T cell receptor beta chains originate from one sample sequenced in a study of T cells after yellow fever vaccination. TCRdb re-called the 5' RACE reads with MiXCR, one entry per CDR3 protein. The sample shows roughly 62,000 distinct CDR3 sequences, more than 5.5% of them seen only once. Sequenced material: CD8+ T cells sorted from PBMCs, taken on the day of the first yellow fever vaccination. These receptors originate from a man between 18 and 29 years old who received the YFV17D yellow fever vaccine.

At least ten counts were recorded for this clonotype. Here the CDR3 reads CASSDTGTDLYNEQFF. The CDR3 DNA reads TGTGCCAGCAGTGATACCGGGACAGACTTATACAATGAGCAGTTCTTC. The chain carries TRBV2 and TRBJ2-1, with TRBD1 identical over 7 bases. The CDR3 consists of 16 residues. Trimming cost V 3 bases and J 4 bases; bases outside gene matches: 9. Germline lookup yields CDR1 SNHLY and CDR2 FYNNEI.

The genes are TRBV2 and TRBJ2-3, with D perhaps TRBD2 (5 bases). CDR1 and CDR2 from the germline V gene are SNHLY and FYNNEI. The CDR3 length is 18 residues. CDR3 loop: CTCTSTAATLPGTDTQYF. CDR3 nucleotides: TGTACCTGCACCTCCACGGCGGCCACCCTCCCGGGGACAGATACGCAGTATTTT.

This clonotype has at least ten counts. The chain employs TRBV4-2 and TRBJ2-4, with a possible D match to TRBD2 (5 bases). The CDR3 runs to 17 residues. Germline V lookup: CDR1 LGHNA, CDR2 YNFKEQ. The V gene lost 0 bases and the J gene lost 1 base, with 13 bases spanning the gap. CDR3 coding DNA: TGTGCCAGCAGCCAAGACCCCGGGGTTACGGCCAAAAACATTCAGTACTTC. Amino acid sequence: CASSQDPGVTAKNIQYF.